A single T cell receptor beta chain is shown here with its context. These data are taken from a study of T cell responses to AZD1222 COVID-19 vaccine. From germline, CDR1 is SGHDT and CDR2 YYEEEE. The CDR3 loop spans 13 amino acids. Trimming shortened V by 7 bases and J by 6 bases, and 11 bases separated the two germline ends. TCRdb's copy holds only in-frame clones and misses some; the assay was immunoSEQ multiplex PCR. The table includes tens of thousands of clones, roughly 83% detected once. Sample: peripheral blood, taken on day 0 of AZD1222 vaccination. The clonotype originates from an adult in good health. V is TRBV5-6 and J is TRBJ1-6, with a weak D call TRBD1 (6 bases). The DNA for the CDR3 is TGTGCCAGCCTCGGACAGCCTAATTCACCCCTCCACTTT. Protein sequence: CASLGQPNSPLHF.